Listed here are 31 T cell receptor beta chains from one sample, sequenced in a study of blood T cell repertoires in COVID-19. Here immunoSEQ multiplex PCR was the method, and the copy in TCRdb shows in-frame clones only, minus some. This sample has approximately 190,000 clones, with approximately 82% found just once. The material sequenced was peripheral blood. Receptors were obtained from a human donor with acute or convalescent COVID-19. The donor label of this sample is uncertain.

This clone appeared a single time. The gene calls are TRBV10-3 and TRBJ2-7; TRBD2 agrees at 7 bases. Germline V gives CDR1 ENHRY, CDR2 SYGVKD. This CDR3 is 14 amino acids long. The V segment lost 4 bases and the J segment 4 bases; nucleotides outside the gene matches: 7. In nucleotides, the CDR3 is TGTGCCATCAGTGCGGCGGGAGAAGTTTACGAGCAGTACTTC. Translated, it gives CAISAAGEVYEQYF.

This clone was seen repeatedly, ten times or more. This chain connects TRBV21-1 to TRBJ2-1; TRBD1, the table's D call, lacks a check against the DNA. TRBV21-1 counts as a pseudogene. This CDR3 spans 13 amino acids. The CDR3 DNA follows: TGTGCCAGCAGCAAAGTCTACCCCAGGGAGCAGTTCTTC. Protein product: CASSKVYPREQFF.

This chain connects TRBV9 to TRBJ1-1; 7 nucleotides match TRBD1. Trimming took 2 bases from V and 3 from J; bases not matched to a gene: 4. The germline gives CDR1 SGDLS, CDR2 YYNGEE. The CDR3 contains 14 residues. The CDR3 bases are TGTGCCAGCAGCGTTAGGGGGCTGGACACTGAAGCTTTCTTT. It translates to CASSVRGLDTEAFF.

This chain uses TRBV6-5 with TRBJ1-2; TRBD1 is a possible D gene (5 bases). Germline V gives CDR1 MNHEY, CDR2 SVGAGI. The CDR3 covers 13 residues. Trimming stripped 0 bases from V and 8 bases from J, with 10 bases between. The CDR3 region is CASSYSGRRGYTF. The CDR3, as DNA: TGTGCCAGCAGTTACTCGGGGCGCAGGGGCTACACCTTC.

This clone has a handful of counts. The chain recombines TRBV10-3 with TRBJ1-1; TRBD1 aligns across 10 bases. The J segment lost 1 base and the V segment lost 5 bases, leaving 1 base of the junction unmatched. The CDR3 loop spans 14 amino acids. Per germline, CDR1 ENHRY and CDR2 SYGVKD. The CDR3 loop is CAISRQGANTEAFF. The CDR3 DNA is TGTGCCATCAGTAGACAGGGGGCGAACACTGAAGCTTTCTTT.

Only a few counts were recorded for this clone. The V call is TRBV7-7, the J call TRBJ2-5, with TRBD2 identical over 9 bases. Trimming took 5 bases from V and 3 from J; bases not matched to a gene: 7. The germline CDR1 and CDR2 sequences are SSHAT and FNYEAQ (reference sequence). This CDR3 is built from 15 residues. CDR3 sequence (DNA): TGTGCCAGCAGCCCGGCGGGGGGGGGAGAAGAGACCCAGTACTTC. As protein: CASSPAGGGEETQYF. Full variable domain (missing parts from reference TRBV7-7 and TRBJ2-5): GAGVSQSPRYKVTKRGQDVTLRCDPISSHATLYWYQQALGQGPEFLTYFNYEAQPDKSGLPSDRFSAERPEGSISTLTIQRTEQRDSAMYRCASSPAGGGEETQYFGPGTRLLVL.

This chain connects TRBV7-2 to TRBJ1-2; D is uncertain. V lost 3 bases, J lost 2 bases, and 7 bases lay in between. There are 13 residues in the CDR3. Germline values: CDR1 SGHTA, CDR2 FQGNSA. CDR3 sequence (DNA): TGTGCCAGCAGCTTGATGACAAACTATGGCTACACCTTC. Translating gives CASSLMTNYGYTF.

On this clone itself: A single base separates this from a much larger clone, so it may be a read error. The CDR3 is CASWGQGAIGELFF. CDR3 sequence (DNA): TGTGCCAGTTGGGGGCAGGGGGCTATCGGGGAGCTGTTTTTT. The rearrangement links TRBV2 to TRBJ2-2; TRBD1 aligns across 8 bases. CDR3 size: 14 residues. The V segment lost 9 bases and the J segment 7 bases; nucleotides outside the gene matches: 10. CDR1 and CDR2 from the germline V gene are SNHLY and FYNNEI.

This clone was seen a few times. The chain joins TRBV5-5 to TRBJ1-1; no definite D call. The germline V and J ends were trimmed by 5 bases and 1 base, with 3 bases remaining between them. From germline, CDR1 is SGHKS and CDR2 YYEKEE (reference sequence). The CDR3 loop spans 11 amino acids. This chain's CDR3 is CASRQNTEAFF. DNA for the CDR3: TGTGCCAGCAGACAGAACACTGAAGCTTTCTTT. Supplemented by reference TRBV5-5 and TRBJ1-1, the full variable domain reads DAGVTQSPTHLIKTRGQQVTLRCSPISGHKSVSWYQQVLGQGPQFIFQYYEKEERGRGNFPDRFSARQFPNYSSELNVNALLLGDSALYLCASRQNTEAFFGQGTRLTVV.

The rearrangement links TRBV28 to TRBJ2-4, with 9 bases identical to TRBD1. The CDR3 sequence is 17 residues long. Trimming took 4 bases from V and 2 from J; bases not matched to a gene: 9. CDR1 is MDHEN, CDR2 SYDVKM, per germline. The CDR3 sequence is CASSSSGQGSSKNIQYF. The CDR3 DNA sequence: TGTGCCAGCAGTTCTTCCGGACAGGGGAGTTCCAAAAACATTCAGTACTTC.

The chain is built from TRBV11-2 and TRBJ1-4, with a tentative D call TRBD1 (5 bases). V was trimmed by 5 bases and J by 8 bases, leaving 18 bases between them. CDR1 SGHAT and CDR2 FQNNGV come from the germline V gene. This CDR3 region has 15 residues. The CDR3 DNA sequence: TGTGCCAGCAGCCCCACTTTTTCCCGGGGGGAAAAACTGTTTTTT. Translating gives CASSPTFSRGEKLFF.

The V call is TRBV20-1, the J call TRBJ2-1; D may be TRBD2 (5 bases). Looked up from germline, CDR1 is DFQATT and CDR2 is SNEGSKA (reference sequence). Trimming shortened V by 3 bases and J by 0 bases, and 9 bases separated the two germline ends. This CDR3 is 14 amino acids long. CDR3 sequence (DNA): TGCAGTGCTAGTGGGCTAGCCTCCTACAATGAGCAGTTCTTC. As protein: CSASGLASYNEQFF.

V usage is TRBV28 and J usage is TRBJ1-2; 7 bases map to TRBD1. Germline V gene sequence: CDR1 MDHEN, CDR2 SYDVKM. This CDR3 is built from 15 residues. The ends lost 4 bases at V and 4 bases at J; junction bases unmatched: 9. CDR3 in amino acids: CASSSTSTGRYGYTF. Here the CDR3 DNA reads TGTGCCAGCAGTTCCACCTCGACAGGGCGCTATGGCTACACCTTC.

Only one count was recorded for this clone. The genes are TRBV27 and TRBJ1-5; unclear D gene. V was pared by 2 bases and J by 7 bases, with 9 bases between. Germline V gene data show CDR1 as MNHEY and CDR2 as SMNVEV (reference sequence). The CDR3 is 13 amino acids. CDR3 nucleotide sequence: TGTGCCAGCAGTTTAGGGCAAAGGCAGCCCCAGCATTTT. It specifies CASSLGQRQPQHF.

The V call is TRBV9, the J call TRBJ2-3; perhaps TRBD2 as D (6 bases). Germline assignment: CDR1 SGDLS and CDR2 YYNGEE. The CDR3 consists of 15 residues. V shed 1 base and J shed 1 base, with 10 bases lying between them. CDR3 sequence: CASSVRPGGTDTQYF. The CDR3 coding sequence is TGTGCCAGCAGCGTACGACCGGGAGGCACAGATACGCAGTATTTT.

The V gene is TRBV27, the J gene TRBJ2-3; tentatively, D is TRBD2 (6 bases). Deletions cut 5 bases from V and 4 bases from J, with 28 bases between. This CDR3 has 19 residues. The germline CDR1 and CDR2 sequences are MNHEY and SMNVEV (reference sequence). The DNA of the CDR3 is TGTGCCAGCAGTCCCGGGGGAGCCGGACTGCCCAGGTTCCCAGATACGCAGTATTTT. Its translation: CASSPGGAGLPRFPDTQYF.

This chain joins TRBV2 and TRBJ2-5; 8 nucleotides line up with TRBD2. The CDR3 spans 13 residues. Germline V gene data show CDR1 as SNHLY and CDR2 as FYNNEI. Trimming removed 8 bases from V and 1 base from J; junction bases left unmatched: 3. CDR3 coding DNA: TGTGCCAGCCTGGCGGGAGGCCAAGAGACCCAGTACTTC. As protein: CASLAGGQETQYF.

The chain couples TRBV7-3 to TRBJ2-7; 9 positions agree with TRBD1. From germline, CDR1 is SGHTA and CDR2 FQGTGA. The V segment lost 5 bases and the J segment 2 bases; nucleotides outside the gene matches: 4. This CDR3 is built from 14 residues. CDR3 sequence (DNA): TGTGCCAGCAGCCCCGGACAGGGGCCCTACGAGCAGTACTTC. This encodes CASSPGQGPYEQYF.

V is TRBV7-2 and J is TRBJ1-6; TRBD1 might be the D (5 bases). The CDR3 totals 15 residues. Germline V lookup: CDR1 SGHTA, CDR2 FQGNSA. V lost 2 bases and J lost 5, with 10 bases in between. The CDR3 loop is CASSLSGQHNSPLHF. The CDR3, as DNA: TGTGCCAGCAGCTTATCCGGACAACATAATTCACCCCTCCACTTT.

The rearrangement joins TRBV21-1 to TRBJ1-2; the table's D call, TRBD1, has no DNA check behind it. TRBV21-1 has pseudogene status. The CDR3 totals 16 residues. The CDR3 region has the DNA TGTGCCAGCAGCCGGGGGTTCCGGGACAGGAGACACGGCTACACCTTC. Its translation: CASSRGFRDRRHGYTF.

The chain has TRBV27 and TRBJ1-6; TRBD1 aligns across 9 bases. V was clipped by 6 bases and J by 6 bases; unmatched bases: 12. The germline gives CDR1 MNHEY, CDR2 SMNVEV (reference sequence). This CDR3 has 17 amino acids. CDR3 nucleotides: TGTGCCAGCAGACCTGAGAAGCTGGGACAGGGTAATTCACCCCTCCACTTT. Amino acid sequence: CASRPEKLGQGNSPLHF.

The chain recombines TRBV7-2 with TRBJ2-1; 10 nucleotides align to TRBD1. CDR1 is SGHTA and CDR2 is FQGNSA in the germline V gene. CDR3 length equals 15 residues. V lost 0 bases, J lost 6 bases, and 2 bases stayed unmatched. As DNA, the CDR3 is TGTGCCAGCAGCTTAGCTAGGACAGGGGGCAATGAGCAGTTCTTC. Its translation: CASSLARTGGNEQFF.

CDR3 in DNA: TGTGCCAGCAGCCAAGCAGGGTACGCCATATATTTT. Protein sequence: CASSQAGYAIYF. The chain carries TRBV14 and TRBJ1-3, with a possible D match to TRBD1 (5 bases). The germline gives CDR1 SGHDN, CDR2 FVKESK. The germline V and J ends were trimmed by 1 base and 11 bases, with 9 bases remaining between them. This CDR3 has 12 amino acids.

This rearrangement joins TRBV28 to TRBJ1-1; no clear D. CDR3 length equals 14 residues. Trimming removed 1 base from V and 5 bases from J, with 11 bases in between. Germline values: CDR1 MDHEN, CDR2 SYDVKM. This chain's CDR3 is CASSLFQDMTEAFF. In DNA form, the CDR3 reads TGTGCCAGCAGTTTATTCCAGGATATGACTGAAGCTTTCTTT.

The chain employs TRBV7-2 and TRBJ1-2; the D gene is possibly TRBD1 (6 bases). CDR1 and CDR2 (germline): SGHTA, FQGNSA. CDR3 length: 14 residues. V was clipped by 2 bases and J by 7 bases, with 14 bases between them. CDR3 bases: TGTGCCAGCAGCTTAAACAAGGGGGAGGGTGGCTACACCTTC. Amino acids: CASSLNKGEGGYTF.

The chain has TRBV6-5 and TRBJ1-5; D gene ambiguous. There are 14 residues in the CDR3. V lost 4 bases, J lost 3 bases, and 10 bases lay in between. Germline-derived CDR1 and CDR2 are MNHEY and SVGAGI. CDR3 sequence reads: CASSSHQSNQPQHF. In DNA form, the CDR3 reads TGTGCCAGCAGTTCCCATCAGTCCAATCAGCCCCAGCATTTT.

This chain uses TRBV5-8 with TRBJ2-5; TRBD1 is a possible D gene (5 bases). Germline CDR1 SGHTS, CDR2 YDEGEE. The CDR3 length is 15 residues. The V end was cut by 1 base, the J end by 7 bases, with 17 bases between. The CDR3 here is CASSLRFGPTVTQYF. As DNA, the CDR3 is TGTGCCAGCAGCTTGAGGTTTGGACCGACAGTGACCCAGTACTTC. Drawing the rest from reference TRBV5-8 and TRBJ2-5, the complete variable domain is EAGVTQSPTHLIKTRGQQATLRCSPISGHTSVYWYQQALGLGLQFLLWYDEGEERNRGNFPPRFSGRQFPNYSSELNVNALELEDSALYLCASSLRFGPTVTQYFGPGTRLLVL.

This clone was recorded only once. The chain joins TRBV28 to TRBJ2-1; 12 positions agree with TRBD1. The germline gives CDR1 MDHEN, CDR2 SYDVKM. After removal of 8 bases from V and 8 bases from J, the junction contained 4 bases not matched to a gene. The CDR3 is 13 amino acids. The CDR3 here is CASGDRGLDEQFF. The CDR3 coding sequence is TGTGCCAGCGGGGACAGGGGGCTCGATGAGCAGTTCTTC.

This chain uses TRBV6-2 or TRBV6-3 with TRBJ2-5; D might be TRBD2 (6 bases). The germline V gene has CDR1 MNHEY and CDR2 SVGEGT. V was pared by 2 bases and J by 3 bases, with 13 bases between. CDR3 size: 15 residues. The CDR3 sequence: CASSYAGTLKETQYF. CDR3 DNA: TGTGCCAGCAGTTACGCTGGGACTCTGAAAGAGACCCAGTACTTC.

The V gene is TRBV29-1, the J gene TRBJ1-1, with D possibly being TRBD1 (6 bases). The V gene lost 5 bases and the J gene lost 5 bases, with 12 bases spanning the gap. The CDR3 is 12 residues long. Looked up from germline, CDR1 is SQVTM and CDR2 is ANQGSEA. CDR3 sequence (DNA): TGCAGCGTTTCACAGGGATGGACTGAAGCTTTCTTT. The encoded protein is CSVSQGWTEAFF.

This chain connects TRBV20-1 to TRBJ2-1; 8 bases are a match to TRBD2. CDR3 size: 12 residues. Germline values: CDR1 DFQATT, CDR2 SNEGSKA (reference sequence). The V and J ends lost 3 bases and 14 bases, in that order; junction bases with no gene match: 9. The CDR3 here is CSASQPGGPEFF. The CDR3 nucleotides read TGCAGTGCTAGTCAACCGGGAGGGCCCGAGTTCTTC.